A selection of T cell receptor beta chains follows, all from one sample in a study of blood T cell repertoires in COVID-19. Sequencing was performed with immunoSEQ multiplex PCR; in TCRdb, only in-frame clones are kept and a portion is missing. The sample carries some 58,000 clones, over 90% recorded once. The source material was peripheral blood. These receptors were obtained from a man aged 45-60 years with active COVID-19. Both conserved end residues are part of each CDR3. D genes are given only for firm matches. Clone size is given for some rows only: seen once, a few or many times, or a class if the clone is expanded.

cdr3_aa cdr3_nt v_call d_call clone_size j_call
CASSPYGGGYEQYF TGTGCCAGCAGCCCATACGGGGGTGGCTACGAGCAGTACTTC TRBV7-6 . . TRBJ2-7
CASSFRLAGVGGETQYF TGTGCCAGCAGCTTTAGACTAGCGGGAGTTGGGGGGGAGACCCAGTACTTC TRBV5-5 TRBD2 . TRBJ2-5
CASSWDRDRGYEQYF TGTGCCAGCAGCTGGGACCGGGACAGGGGATACGAGCAGTACTTC TRBV7-2 TRBD1 . TRBJ2-7
CASTGQGAFYEQFF TGTGCCAGCACCGGACAGGGGGCCTTCTATGAGCAGTTCTTC TRBV2 TRBD1 . TRBJ2-1
CASRGVGTNEQYF TGTGCCAGCAGGGGTGTGGGGACTAACGAGCAGTACTTC TRBV12-3/TRBV12-4 TRBD2 . TRBJ2-7
CASSMQSLVSETQYF TGTGCCAGTAGTATGCAGTCTTTGGTTTCGGAGACCCAGTACTTC TRBV19 . . TRBJ2-5
CATSMSLDRAETQYF TGTGCCACCAGCATGAGCCTGGACAGGGCAGAGACCCAGTACTTC TRBV15 TRBD1 . TRBJ2-5
CASSDRDRRDEQYF TGTGCCAGCTCAGATAGGGACAGGAGGGACGAGCAGTACTTC TRBV11-2 TRBD1 . TRBJ2-7
CASSRRLTSGRIIDEQYF TGTGCCAGCAGTCGCCGGCTCACTAGCGGGAGAATCATCGACGAGCAGTACTTC TRBV5-6 TRBD2 . TRBJ2-7
CASSLGAGIDTQYF TGCGCCAGCAGCTTGGGGGCAGGTATAGATACGCAGTATTTT TRBV5-1 . . TRBJ2-3
CASSTEGRGRNEQYF TGTGCCAGTAGTACCGAGGGGAGGGGTCGGAACGAGCAGTACTTC TRBV19 TRBD2 . TRBJ2-7
CASSFSGTETQYF TGTGCCAGCAGTTTCTCAGGAACAGAGACCCAGTACTTC TRBV12-3/TRBV12-4 . . TRBJ2-5
CASGPPGTSGNNEQFF TGTGCCAGTGGACCTCCCGGGACTAGCGGGAACAATGAGCAGTTCTTC TRBV19 TRBD2 . TRBJ2-1
CASQIQAQETQYF TGTGCCAGCCAGATACAGGCACAAGAGACCCAGTACTTC TRBV6-5 . . TRBJ2-5
CASSPWLAGGGDTQYF TGTGCCAGCTCACCATGGCTAGCGGGAGGCGGGGATACGCAGTATTTT TRBV18 TRBD2 . TRBJ2-3
CASSRQVAPSGNQETQYF TGTGCCAGCAGCCGCCAGGTGGCTCCGAGCGGGAACCAAGAGACCCAGTACTTC TRBV4-2 TRBD2 . TRBJ2-5
CASTRGPDQPQHF TGTGCCAGCACCCGCGGGCCAGATCAGCCCCAGCATTTT TRBV6-5 . once TRBJ1-5
CASKTLGTLGEQFF TGTGCCAGCAAGACCCTCGGGACTCTGGGTGAGCAGTTCTTC TRBV28 . . TRBJ2-1
CASSSQGGDTEAFF TGTGCCAGCAGCTCACAGGGGGGCGACACTGAAGCTTTCTTT TRBV5-4 TRBD1 . TRBJ1-1
CASSPPGGGTDTQYF TGCGCCAGCAGCCCCCCAGGGGGCGGTACAGATACGCAGTATTTT TRBV5-1 TRBD1 . TRBJ2-3
CASSQVPQVPSPYGYTF TGTGCCAGCAGCCAAGTCCCACAGGTTCCTTCTCCCTATGGCTACACCTTC TRBV4-2 . . TRBJ1-2
CASSQDGKGARGYTF TGTGCCAGCAGCCAAGATGGGAAGGGGGCGCGTGGCTACACCTTC TRBV3-1/TRBV3-2 TRBD1 . TRBJ1-2
CASSLSGQGNEQYF TGTGCCAGCAGCTTATCGGGACAGGGGAACGAGCAGTACTTC TRBV5-4 TRBD1 once TRBJ2-7
CASSLSGYEQYF TGTGCCAGCAGCTTGTCCGGCTACGAGCAGTACTTC TRBV5-6 . . TRBJ2-7
CSVTLGSGGTEQYF TGCAGCGTGACCCTAGGGAGCGGGGGGACCGAGCAGTACTTC TRBV29-1 TRBD2 . TRBJ2-7
CASSDGAGLAGWGEQFF TGTGCCAGCAGCGATGGAGCGGGACTAGCGGGATGGGGTGAGCAGTTCTTC TRBV9 TRBD2 . TRBJ2-1
CASSQTGAATGVRGYTF TGTGCCAGCAGCCAGACAGGGGCTGCAACAGGGGTTCGTGGCTACACCTTC TRBV7-8 TRBD1 . TRBJ1-2
CASSDLRGSGHYGYTF TGTGCCAGCTCAGATTTGCGGGGTTCTGGTCATTATGGCTACACCTTC TRBV18 . . TRBJ1-2
CASSLGGGAATGELFF TGTGCCAGCAGCTTGGGAGGGGGCGCCGCCACCGGGGAGCTGTTTTTT TRBV5-4 TRBD1 . TRBJ2-2
CASSYPRERMNTEAFF TGTGCCAGCAGCTATCCCAGGGAAAGGATGAACACTGAAGCTTTCTTT TRBV11-2 . . TRBJ1-1
CASSTPGTAAEQYF TGTGCCAGCAGTACTCCCGGGACAGCCGCCGAGCAGTACTTC TRBV28 TRBD1 . TRBJ2-7
CASNTRDRGRGEQYF TGTGCCAGCAACACCCGGGACAGGGGACGCGGCGAGCAGTACTTC TRBV28 TRBD1 . TRBJ2-7